This TCR beta chain was found in a study of T cells in Graves' hyperthyroidism and ophthalmopathy. Study observations and caveats: A median around 5.9 months before onset, the model predicted ophthalmopathy. In the blood, most expanded thyroid clonotypes above 0.001 appeared as well.

This clonotype appeared once. As yet, its antigen is unknown. RNA transcripts gave rise to amplified TCR beta CDR3 regions. A set of HTBI primers served as the primers for a first-round RT-PCR of the TCR CDR3. TCRdb reanalysed the multiplex PCR reads using MiXCR and keeps one entry per CDR3 protein. The sample gives 500,000 to 800,000 distinct CDR3 sequences, just under 45% of which show up once; under 8.5% is in the top ten. Germline lookup yields CDR1 SQVTM and CDR2 ANQGSEA. V gave up 8 bases and J gave up 5 bases; unmatched junction bases: 7. The CDR3 is made up of 12 amino acids. Patients showing uncontrolled infection, other autoimmune disease, pregnancy or lactation were ineligible.

Input material: peripheral blood or thyroid tissue (not recorded which). The V call is TRBV29-1, the J call TRBJ2-5, with 8 bases identical to TRBD2. This clonotype was sampled from an adult man with Graves' disease, either hyperthyroidism or ophthalmopathy (not recorded which). Here the CDR3 DNA reads TGCAGCTTGACTAGCGTGAGGGAGACCCAGTACTTC. It is translated as CSLTSVRETQYF.